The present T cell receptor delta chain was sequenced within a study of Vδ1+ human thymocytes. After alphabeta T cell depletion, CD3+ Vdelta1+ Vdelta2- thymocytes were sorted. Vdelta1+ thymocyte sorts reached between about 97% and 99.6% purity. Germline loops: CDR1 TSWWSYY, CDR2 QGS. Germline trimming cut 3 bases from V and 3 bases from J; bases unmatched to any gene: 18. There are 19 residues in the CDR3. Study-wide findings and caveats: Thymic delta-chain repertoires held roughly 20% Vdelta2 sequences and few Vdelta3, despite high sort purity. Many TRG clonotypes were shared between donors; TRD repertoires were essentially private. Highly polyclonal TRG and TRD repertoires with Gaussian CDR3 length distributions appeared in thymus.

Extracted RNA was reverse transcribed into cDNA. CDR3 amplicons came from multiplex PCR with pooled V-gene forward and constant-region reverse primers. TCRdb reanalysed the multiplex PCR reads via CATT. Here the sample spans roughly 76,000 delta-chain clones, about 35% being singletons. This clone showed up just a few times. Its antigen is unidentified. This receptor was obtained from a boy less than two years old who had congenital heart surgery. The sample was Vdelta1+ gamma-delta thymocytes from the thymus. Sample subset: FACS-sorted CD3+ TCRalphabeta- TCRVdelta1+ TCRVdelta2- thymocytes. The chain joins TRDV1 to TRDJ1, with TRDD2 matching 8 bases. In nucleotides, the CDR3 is TGTGCTCTTGGGGACCTTACTTCCTACCCGTACAGAGGTCCCGATAAACTCATCTTT. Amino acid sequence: CALGDLTSYPYRGPDKLIF.